The subject of this entry is one T cell receptor (beta chain). Other DNA sequences in this sample translate to the same CDR3. The data were obtained in a study of blood T cell repertoires in COVID-19. Turning to the study itself: The United States, Italy and Spain were the sources of the acute and convalescent COVID-19 samples. PBMCs, B-cell-depleted T cells, or T cells provided the cDNA or gDNA that made up the material.

In the study's own analysis: Amplification of reference gene primers was used by the study to estimate nucleated cell counts. Profiled with immunoSEQ multiplex PCR; TCRdb holds only in-frame clones, not every one. Clone size and the V and J calls come from that table; the DNA yielded D and trimming. The sample includes about 300,000 clones, over 75% of them seen just once. Trimming at V came to 6 bases and at J to 7 bases, leaving 4 bases not matched to a gene. Per the germline V gene, CDR1 is MNHEY and CDR2 is SMNVEV (reference sequence). The CDR3 length is 14 residues. This clonotype was sampled from a man younger than 30 with active or convalescent COVID-19. Sequencing was done on a sample of peripheral blood. This sequence joins TRBV27 and TRBJ1-6, with 9 nucleotides matching TRBD1. CDR3 sequence reads: CASRPGQGNSPLHF. The CDR3 DNA sequence: TGTGCCAGCAGGCCGGGACAGGGAAATTCACCCCTCCACTTT.